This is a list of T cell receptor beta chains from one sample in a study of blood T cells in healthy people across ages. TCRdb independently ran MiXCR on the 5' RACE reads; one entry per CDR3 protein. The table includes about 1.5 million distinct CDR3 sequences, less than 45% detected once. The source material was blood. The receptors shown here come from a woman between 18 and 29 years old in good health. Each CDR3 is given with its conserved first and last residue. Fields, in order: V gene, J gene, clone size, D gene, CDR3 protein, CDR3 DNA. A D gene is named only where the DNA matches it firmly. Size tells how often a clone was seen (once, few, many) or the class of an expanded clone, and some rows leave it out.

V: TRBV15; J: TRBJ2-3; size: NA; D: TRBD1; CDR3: CATSRRDSPGDTQYF; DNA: TGTGCCACCAGCAGGAGGGACAGCCCAGGGGATACGCAGTATTTT
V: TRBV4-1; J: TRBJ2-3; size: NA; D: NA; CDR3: CASPDSGLSTDTQYF; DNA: TGCGCCAGCCCAGACAGCGGGCTAAGCACAGATACGCAGTATTTT
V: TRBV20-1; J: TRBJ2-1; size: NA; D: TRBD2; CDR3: CSARTSGRAPEQFF; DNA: TGCAGTGCTAGGACTAGCGGGAGGGCCCCTGAGCAGTTCTTC
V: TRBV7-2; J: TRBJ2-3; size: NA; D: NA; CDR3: CASTPDWGADTQYF; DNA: TGTGCCAGCACCCCGGACTGGGGCGCAGATACGCAGTATTTT
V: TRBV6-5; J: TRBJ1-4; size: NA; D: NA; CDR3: CASSLFLGGLLFF; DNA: TGTGCCAGCAGCCTATTTTTGGGCGGGTTACTGTTTTTT
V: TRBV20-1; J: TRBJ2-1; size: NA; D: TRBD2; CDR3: CSARDLAGVVRHEQFF; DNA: TGCAGTGCTAGAGATCTAGCGGGAGTTGTCCGACATGAGCAGTTCTTC
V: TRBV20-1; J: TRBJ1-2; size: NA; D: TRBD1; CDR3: CSARWSGQGFGYTF; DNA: TGCAGTGCTAGATGGTCAGGACAGGGGTTTGGCTACACCTTC
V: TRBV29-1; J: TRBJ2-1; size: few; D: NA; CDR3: CSVAPSLEQFF; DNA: TGCAGCGTTGCCCCATCCCTCGAGCAGTTCTTC
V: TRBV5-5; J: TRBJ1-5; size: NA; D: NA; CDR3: CASSLVGGPQHF; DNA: TGTGCCAGCAGCTTGGTCGGGGGGCCCCAGCATTTT
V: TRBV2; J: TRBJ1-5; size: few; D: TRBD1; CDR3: CASSEVTGGNQPQHF; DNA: TGTGCCAGCAGTGAAGTGACAGGGGGCAATCAGCCCCAGCATTTT
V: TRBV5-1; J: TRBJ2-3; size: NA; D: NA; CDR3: CASSPDGQASTDTQYF; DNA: TGCGCCAGCAGCCCGGACGGGCAGGCTAGCACAGATACGCAGTATTTT
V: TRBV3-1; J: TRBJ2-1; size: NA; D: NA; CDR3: CASSPLEGEQFF; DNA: TGTGCCAGCAGCCCCCTAGAAGGGGAGCAGTTCTTC
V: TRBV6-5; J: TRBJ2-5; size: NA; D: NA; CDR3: CASSYGWGSQYF; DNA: TGTGCCAGCAGTTACGGCTGGGGCTCCCAGTACTTC
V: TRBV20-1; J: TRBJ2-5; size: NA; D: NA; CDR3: CSARILLQETQYF; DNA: TGCAGTGCTAGAATACTTCTCCAAGAGACCCAGTACTTC
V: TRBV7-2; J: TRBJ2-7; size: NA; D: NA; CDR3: CASSPSRLGEQYF; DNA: TGTGCCAGCAGCCCCTCTCGACTGGGGGAGCAGTACTTC
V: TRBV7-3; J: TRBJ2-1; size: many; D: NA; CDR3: CASSLMEGDNEQFF; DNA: TGTGCCAGCAGCTTAATGGAGGGTGACAATGAGCAGTTCTTC
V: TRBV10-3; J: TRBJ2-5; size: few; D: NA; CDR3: CAISEKREETQYF; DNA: TGTGCCATCAGTGAAAAGCGGGAAGAGACCCAGTACTTC
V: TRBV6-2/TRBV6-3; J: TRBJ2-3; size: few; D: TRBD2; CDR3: CASRTPRTSVDTQYF; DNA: TGTGCCAGCAGAACGCCCCGGACTAGCGTGGATACGCAGTATTTT